This TCR beta chain was identified in a study of OX40 agonist ivuxolimab in advanced cancers. CDR3 length: 13 amino acids. Per the germline V gene, CDR1 is SGDLS and CDR2 is YYNGEE. Trimming left V 2 bases short and J 6 bases short, with 10 bases between. General study points: Some of the lowest clonal expansion was seen in partial responders at 0.1-3.0 mg/kg.

Details on this clone: The antigen is not known. Other nucleotide sequences from this sample produce the same CDR3.

Clones were read by immunoSEQ multiplex PCR, and TCRdb kept only the in-frame ones, dropping some. The sample carries 60,000 or so clones, 89% recorded once. The genes are TRBV9 and TRBJ2-3; perhaps TRBD2 as D (6 bases). The source of this sequence is an adult with an advanced solid tumor such as melanoma, head and neck, liver or kidney cancer. The sample was CD4+ or CD8+ T cells sorted from blood, taken in a trial of the OX40 agonist ivuxolimab. The CDR3 loop reads CASSVGGGDTQYF. Here the CDR3 DNA reads TGTGCCAGCAGCGTTGGAGGAGGGGATACGCAGTATTTT.